The 22 T cell receptor beta chains given below trace back to one sample, sequenced in a study of T-cell reconstitution after alpha-beta-depleted transplantation in children. Unique molecular identifiers featured in how the TCRbeta library was prepared. MiXCR was run by TCRdb on the PCR reads, yielding one entry per CDR3 protein. The sample has approximately 220,000 distinct CDR3 sequences; 17% are singletons. The sample in question was PBMCs, mostly from graft donor cells, obtained 360 days after TCRalphabeta/CD19-depleted stem cell transplant. All receptors come from a male patient aged 2-9 years who had a stem cell transplant for acute lymphoblastic leukemia, so the T cells may come from the graft donor.

The chain uses TRBV20-1 and TRBJ2-5; D not resolved. V dropped 7 bases and J dropped 6 bases, with 24 bases sitting between them. Germline V gene sequence: CDR1 DFQATT, CDR2 SNEGSKA (reference sequence). The CDR3 has 15 amino acids. The CDR3 spells CSDYSVAPDSKTQYF. The CDR3 bases are TGCAGTGATTACTCCGTGGCGCCAGATTCCAAGACCCAGTACTTC.

This clonotype has at least ten counts. The rearrangement joins TRBV29-1 to TRBJ2-5; maybe TRBD1 (6 bases). Trimming shortened V by 4 bases and J by 4 bases, and 10 bases separated the two germline ends. The length of the CDR3 is 12 residues. Per the germline V gene, CDR1 is SQVTM and CDR2 is ANQGSEA. The CDR3 coding sequence is TGCAGCGTTGGTCAGGGGAGAGAGACCCAGTACTTC. It is translated as CSVGQGRETQYF.

V usage is TRBV29-1 and J usage is TRBJ1-2; TRBD1 matches at 10 bases. Germline V lookup: CDR1 SQVTM, CDR2 ANQGSEA. V was pared by 1 base and J by 4 bases, with 6 bases of the junction left unmatched. The CDR3 contains 15 residues. This chain's CDR3 is CSVEGRQGASYGYTF. CDR3 bases: TGCAGCGTTGAAGGGCGACAGGGGGCGAGCTATGGCTACACCTTC.

In the case of this clonotype: It may be a read error: a sequence one base away is much more abundant. V gene TRBV7-6 combines with J gene TRBJ2-3; 8 bases line up with TRBD1. J lost 8 bases, V lost 7 bases, and 11 bases had no gene match. The CDR3 runs 14 residues. CDR1 SGHVS and CDR2 FNYEAQ come from the germline V gene. The CDR3 region has the DNA TGTGCCAGCATCTGGACAGGGATCCAGAGTACGCAGTATTTT. This translates into CASIWTGIQSTQYF.

The chain has TRBV18 and TRBJ1-1; no clear D gene. The CDR3 runs 16 residues. V was trimmed by 2 bases and J by 1 base, leaving 14 bases between them. Germline V gives CDR1 KGHSH, CDR2 LQKENI. The CDR3: CASSPTGAAGNTEAFF. CDR3 bases: TGTGCCAGCTCACCAACCGGAGCGGCGGGGAACACTGAAGCTTTCTTT.

This clonotype has just one count. This chain joins TRBV12-3 or TRBV12-4 and TRBJ1-3; D call uncertain. V was pared by 2 bases and J by 4 bases, with 6 bases between. CDR3 length: 13 residues. The CDR3 region is CASSLPGGNTIYF. CDR3 DNA: TGTGCCAGCAGTTTACCGGGGGGAAACACCATATATTTT.

This rearrangement joins TRBV18 to TRBJ1-4, with a weak D call TRBD1 (5 bases). The V end lost 4 bases, the J end lost 2 bases, and 20 bases lay between the germline ends. The CDR3 contains 18 residues. The germline V gene has CDR1 KGHSH and CDR2 LQKENI. CDR3: CASSHGVRQSPTNEKLFF. CDR3 DNA sequence: TGTGCCAGCTCACACGGGGTCCGACAGAGTCCCACTAATGAAAAACTGTTTTTT.

This clonotype has only a few counts. V usage is TRBV20-1 and J usage is TRBJ2-3; TRBD2 agrees at 9 bases. The CDR3 runs to 16 residues. Germline V lookup: CDR1 DFQATT, CDR2 SNEGSKA (reference sequence). The ends lost 3 bases at V and 2 bases at J; junction bases unmatched: 9. CDR3 DNA sequence: TGCAGTGCTAGGTCCCGGGTAGCGGGGGACACAGATACGCAGTATTTT. It is translated as CSARSRVAGDTDTQYF.

This clonotype has more than one count but fewer than ten. The chain joins TRBV24-1 to TRBJ2-3, with TRBD2 as a possible D gene (5 bases). The germline V gene encodes CDR1 KGHDR and CDR2 SFDVKD. The V gene lost 9 bases and the J gene lost 5 bases, with 8 bases spanning the gap. This CDR3 spans 11 amino acids. CDR3 DNA: TGTGCCACCGCAGAGGGAGATACGCAGTATTTT. Translating gives CATAEGDTQYF.

The rearrangement uses TRBV4-3 and TRBJ2-2; no reliable D call. V gave up 0 bases and J gave up 6 bases, with 8 bases separating them. The CDR3 length is 14 residues. CDR1 and CDR2 (germline): LGHNA, YSLEER. The DNA for the CDR3 is TGCGCCAGCAGCCAAGATAGATTCGCCGGGGAGCTGTTTTTT. Translating it yields CASSQDRFAGELFF.

The CDR3 nucleotides are TGCGCCAGCAGCCAGGGGGCAGGGACCGGGGAGCTGTTTTTT. It encodes CASSQGAGTGELFF. The rearrangement joins TRBV4-3 to TRBJ2-2, with a possible D match to TRBD1 (6 bases). The CDR3 loop spans 14 amino acids. Germline-derived CDR1 and CDR2 are LGHNA and YSLEER. Trimming removed 3 bases at V and 5 bases at J, with 10 bases between.

This clonotype was detected ten times or more. The J gene is TRBJ2-3, the V gene TRBV7-9, with TRBD2 matching over 9 bases. CDR1 is SEHNR and CDR2 is FQNEAQ in the germline V gene (reference sequence). The CDR3 is made up of 12 amino acids. V lost 3 bases and J lost 13; bases outside the gene matches: 5. CDR3 nucleotides: TGTGCCAGCAGCTTCGGGACTAGCATTGAGTATTTT. It translates to CASSFGTSIEYF.

This clonotype was counted a few times. The chain has TRBV7-2 and TRBJ2-7; D call uncertain. The CDR3 length is 14 residues. Germline V gives CDR1 SGHTA, CDR2 FQGNSA. V lost 1 base to trimming and J lost 0 bases, with 7 bases between them. CDR3 in DNA: TGTGCCAGCAGCTTAGTTACAGCCTCCTACGAGCAGTACTTC. It specifies CASSLVTASYEQYF.

This clonotype was counted a few times. The V and J genes are TRBV2 and TRBJ2-3; perhaps TRBD1 as D (5 bases). Germline CDR1 is SNHLY and CDR2 is FYNNEI. The length of the CDR3 is 16 residues. V shed 0 bases and J shed 2 bases, with 12 bases lying between them. The CDR3 reads CASSEARTPYTDTQYF. The DNA of the CDR3 is TGTGCCAGCAGTGAAGCTAGGACACCTTACACAGATACGCAGTATTTT.

The sample holds a few counts of this clonotype. The V gene is TRBV9, the J gene TRBJ2-2; D is unclear. Germline V gene lookup returns CDR1 SGDLS and CDR2 YYNGEE. CDR3 size: 14 residues. The ends were cut back, 6 bases at V and 0 bases at J, with 9 bases in the middle. The CDR3 DNA follows: TGTGCCAGCACGATGGCGGCGAACACCGGGGAGCTGTTTTTT. Protein sequence: CASTMAANTGELFF.

In its sample, this clonotype was seen many times. V is TRBV29-1 and J is TRBJ2-5; D possibly corresponds to TRBD2 (6 bases). V lost 3 bases and J lost 1, with 12 bases in between. Per the germline V gene, CDR1 is SQVTM and CDR2 is ANQGSEA. The length of the CDR3 is 14 residues. Written as DNA, the CDR3 is TGCAGCGTTGAGAAGACCGGGGGCCAAGAGACCCAGTACTTC. It is translated as CSVEKTGGQETQYF.

This chain uses TRBV29-1 with TRBJ2-7; 9 bases match TRBD1. V lost 1 base and J lost 3; bases outside the gene matches: 4. The CDR3 is 14 residues long. Germline lookup yields CDR1 SQVTM and CDR2 ANQGSEA. CDR3: CSVEGGQGNYEQYF. DNA for the CDR3: TGCAGCGTTGAAGGAGGACAGGGGAACTACGAGCAGTACTTC.

The chain couples TRBV5-1 to TRBJ2-1, with 8 positions matching TRBD1. The CDR3 length is 11 residues. The ends lost 4 bases at V and 14 bases at J; junction bases unmatched: 5. Germline CDR1 and CDR2: SGHRS and YFSETQ. CDR3 region: CASSRDRGKFF. CDR3 sequence (DNA): TGCGCCAGCAGCCGAGACAGGGGAAAGTTCTTC.

This clonotype was detected only a few times. V gene TRBV29-1 combines with J gene TRBJ2-5; weak D call: TRBD2 (6 bases). The germline V gene encodes CDR1 SQVTM and CDR2 ANQGSEA. V was cut by 3 bases and J by 3 bases, with 14 bases left in between. The CDR3 contains 14 residues. Written as DNA, the CDR3 is TGCAGCGTTGAGCGGGGAGGAGCGAAAGAGACCCAGTACTTC. Translating it yields CSVERGGAKETQYF. The complete variable domain, with remaining parts taken from reference TRBV29-1 and TRBJ2-5, reads SAVISQKPSRDICQRGTSLTIQCQVDSQVTMMFWYRQQPGQSLTLIATANQGSEATYESGFVIDKFPISRPNLTFSTLTVSNMSPEDSSIYLCSVERGGAKETQYFGPGTRLLVL.

This clonotype was observed a few times. This chain joins TRBV29-1 and TRBJ1-1; D uncertain. Trimming took off 7 bases at V and 2 bases at J, with 11 bases between the two ends. The CDR3 loop spans 12 amino acids. Germline values: CDR1 SQVTM, CDR2 ANQGSEA. The CDR3 sequence is CSGHSSNTEAFF. The CDR3, as DNA: TGCAGCGGGCACAGTTCCAACACTGAAGCTTTCTTT.

This clonotype has more than one count but fewer than ten. The rearrangement links TRBV12-3 or TRBV12-4 to TRBJ1-2, with TRBD1 matching 9 bases. CDR3 length: 16 amino acids. V was clipped by 6 bases and J by 4 bases; unmatched bases: 12. Written as DNA, the CDR3 is TGTGCCAGCAGCCTTACAGGGGGCGCATCGGGCTATGGCTACACCTTC. This sequence encodes CASSLTGGASGYGYTF.

This clonotype was picked up a small number of times. This chain uses TRBV12-3 or TRBV12-4 with TRBJ2-1; TRBD2 matches at 13 bases. CDR3 size: 14 residues. Losses at the gene ends were 6 bases for V and 6 bases for J; bases not matched to a gene: 2. CDR3 nucleotide sequence: TGTGCCAGCAGGGGACTAGCGGGGACCAATGAGCAGTTCTTC. Its protein product is CASRGLAGTNEQFF.